The 3 T cell receptor beta chains in this list originate from one sample, sequenced in a study of response to subunit inactivated influenza vaccine. One entry per CDR3 protein, called by TCRdb with MiXCR from the RT-PCR reads. The sample holds roughly 670,000 distinct CDR3 sequences, 11% to 15% seen once. The material sequenced was PBMCs from blood, taken roughly 15 days before vaccination. These receptors originate from a man between 45 and 60 years old who received an inactivated influenza vaccine.

This clonotype was counted a few times. The rearrangement uses TRBV6-1 and TRBJ1-2; 7 nucleotides match TRBD1. From germline, CDR1 is MNHNS and CDR2 SASEGT. Unmatched junction bases numbered 15, after V lost 6 bases and J lost 8 bases. The CDR3 is 15 amino acids. This CDR3 reads CASRRSGQPEGGYTF. The CDR3 nucleotides are TGTGCCAGCAGGAGATCGGGACAGCCCGAGGGAGGCTACACCTTC.

This clonotype came up a few times. Written as DNA, the CDR3 is TGTGCCTGGAGTGTAGGGGGGACTAGCGGGAGAGATCGACAAGAGACCCAGTACTTC. This encodes CAWSVGGTSGRDRQETQYF. The V gene is TRBV30, the J gene TRBJ2-5; 14 bases align to TRBD2. Germline lookup yields CDR1 GTSNPN and CDR2 SVGIG (reference sequence). This CDR3 region has 19 residues. V lost 0 bases and J lost 2; bases outside the gene matches: 11.

The V gene is TRBV27, the J gene TRBJ1-5, with 7 bases matching TRBD1. CDR3 size: 16 residues. CDR1 and CDR2 from the germline V gene are MNHEY and SMNVEV (reference sequence). After removal of 0 bases from V and 0 bases from J, the junction contained 2 bases not matched to a gene. CDR3 sequence: CASSLSGQLSNQPQHF. Written as DNA, the CDR3 is TGTGCCAGCAGTTTATCGGGACAGCTTAGCAATCAGCCCCAGCATTTT.